This TCR beta chain was identified during a study of technical replicates of blood from four donors. Measured with immunoSEQ multiplex PCR; TCRdb has only the in-frame clones, and not every one. Among over 85,000 clones, 85% to 95% were seen once, and the ten largest hold 0.25%. This clone has only one observation. Trimming shortened V by 2 bases and J by 4 bases, and 7 bases separated the two germline ends. Germline CDR1 reads SGDLS; CDR2 reads YYNGEE. This CDR3 spans 13 amino acids. The V and J genes are TRBV9 and TRBJ2-1, with no clear D. Sequencing used T cells isolated from PBMCs. This receptor was obtained from a human donor in good health. The DNA of the CDR3 is TGTGCCAGCAGCGTTCGAGTTTACAATGAGCAGTTCTTC. Translated, it gives CASSVRVYNEQFF.